This TCR beta chain comes out of a study of blood T cell repertoires in COVID-19. Study-level background: Acute-phase and convalescent COVID-19 samples originated in the United States, Italy and Spain.

Here immunoSEQ multiplex PCR was the method, and the copy in TCRdb shows in-frame clones only, minus some. The data contain 150,000 to 200,000 clones, approximately 83% of them singletons. V gave up 5 bases and J gave up 10 bases; unmatched junction bases: 12. The CDR3 is 15 residues long. The germline V gene encodes CDR1 KGHSH and CDR2 LQKENI. The receptor was isolated from a man aged 70-80 years who had recovered from COVID-19. The sample comprised peripheral blood. The J gene is TRBJ1-4, the V gene TRBV18; TRBD1 matches 8 bases. The CDR3 sequence is CASSYGTGETTKLFF. CDR3 DNA: TGTGCCAGCTCATATGGGACAGGAGAAACAACAAAACTGTTTTTT.